The TCR beta chain described here comes from a study of blood T cell repertoires in COVID-19. In the study overall: The origin of the acute and convalescent COVID-19 samples was the United States, Italy and Spain. PBMCs, B-cell-depleted T cells, or T cells provided the cDNA or gDNA that made up the material.

V dropped 5 bases and J dropped 3 bases, with 5 bases sitting between them. The germline CDR1 and CDR2 sequences are SGHRS and YFSETQ. The CDR3 has 12 residues. In the original processing: By means of reference gene primer amplification, nucleated cell counts were estimated. Assay: immunoSEQ multiplex PCR; the TCRdb copy retains only in-frame clones and omits some. V, J and clone size derive from that table, while D and trimming were established from the DNA sequence. The repertoire holds 100,000 or so clones, with roughly 96% as singletons. Sequencing used peripheral blood. J is TRBJ1-4 and V is TRBV5-1; D unclear. This TCR derives from a human donor with active COVID-19. The donor label of this sample is uncertain. This CDR3 is CASRRANEKLFF. The CDR3 DNA is TGCGCCAGCAGGCGGGCTAATGAAAAACTGTTTTTT.